This T cell receptor (beta chain) was identified in a study of OX40 agonist ivuxolimab in advanced cancers. Germline CDR1 and CDR2: MNHNS and SASEGT. V shed 10 bases and J shed 7 bases, with 19 bases lying between them. The CDR3 consists of 13 residues. Measured with immunoSEQ multiplex PCR; TCRdb has only the in-frame clones, and not every one. The data hold roughly 62,000 clones, with roughly 90% observed a single time. The rearrangement joins TRBV6-1 to TRBJ1-1; D is uncertain. The TCR sequence derives from an adult with an advanced solid tumor such as melanoma, head and neck, liver or kidney cancer. The specimen was CD4+ or CD8+ T cells sorted from blood, collected in a trial of the OX40 agonist ivuxolimab. The CDR3 DNA follows: TGTGCCACCACCCGGATGGGATTACATGAAGCTTTCTTT. As protein: CATTRMGLHEAFF.